This T cell receptor beta chain was found in a study of blood T cell repertoires in COVID-19. Study context: Researchers got acute and convalescent COVID-19 samples from the United States, Italy and Spain.

The assay was immunoSEQ multiplex PCR, and TCRdb's table has in-frame clones only and misses some. The table includes 380,000 or so clones, roughly 86% detected once. Trimming stripped 3 bases from V and 3 bases from J, with 8 bases between. This CDR3 contains 13 residues. In germline, CDR1 is GTSNPN, CDR2 SVGIG (reference sequence). The J gene is TRBJ1-4, the V gene TRBV30; D gene uncertain. Sequencing was performed on PBMCs or T cells enriched from blood (not recorded which). The TCR comes from a woman in her thirties or forties with acute COVID-19. The CDR3 is CAWRGSANEKLFF. The CDR3, as DNA: TGTGCCTGGAGGGGGAGCGCTAATGAAAAACTGTTTTTT. Looking up the rest from reference TRBV30 and TRBJ1-4 gives the full variable domain: SQTIHQWPATLVQPVGSPLSLECTVEGTSNPNLYWYRQAAGRGLQLLFYSVGIGQISSEVPQNLSASRPQDRQFILSSKKLLLSDSGFYLCAWRGSANEKLFFGSGTQLSVL.